The TCR beta chain under discussion was sequenced for a study of T-cell reconstitution after alpha-beta-depleted transplantation in children. Details on this clonotype: The antigen remains unidentified.

Study-level results: Reported findings indicate that, about two months after transplant, alpha-beta T cells came from several hundred expanded clones, which were derived from non-depleted graft cells.

Preparation of the TCRbeta library involved a method that used unique molecular identifiers. TCRdb passed the PCR reads through MiXCR, listing each CDR3 protein once. Of a few hundred thousand distinct CDR3 sequences detected, 25% to 30% appear once; the ten largest clones hold less than 40%. The V gene's germline CDR1 is MNHNS and CDR2 SASEGT. The CDR3 has 14 amino acids. V gave up 7 bases and J gave up 2 bases; unmatched junction bases: 8. Sequenced material: PBMCs, taken before TCRalphabeta/CD19-depleted stem cell transplant. This chain uses TRBV6-1 with TRBJ2-7; 7 nucleotides match TRBD2. This TCR was sampled from a boy younger than two with Wiskott-Aldrich syndrome, due to receive a stem cell transplant. CDR3 DNA: TGTGCCAGCAAGGGACTATCACCCGCCTACGAGCAGTACTTC. It yields the protein CASKGLSPAYEQYF.